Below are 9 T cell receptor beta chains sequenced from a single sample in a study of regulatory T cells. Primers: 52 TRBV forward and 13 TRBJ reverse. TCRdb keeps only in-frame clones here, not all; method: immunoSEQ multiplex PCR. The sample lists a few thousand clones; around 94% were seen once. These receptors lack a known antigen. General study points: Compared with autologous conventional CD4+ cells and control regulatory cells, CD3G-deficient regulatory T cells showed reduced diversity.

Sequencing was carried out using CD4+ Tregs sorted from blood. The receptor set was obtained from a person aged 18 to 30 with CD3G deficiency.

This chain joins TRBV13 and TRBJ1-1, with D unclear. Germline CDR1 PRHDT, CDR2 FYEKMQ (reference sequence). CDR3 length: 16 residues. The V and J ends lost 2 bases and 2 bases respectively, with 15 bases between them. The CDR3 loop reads CASSLRAGRTNTEAFF. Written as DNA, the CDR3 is TGTGCCAGCAGCTTACGGGCAGGAAGAACTAACACTGAAGCTTTCTTT.

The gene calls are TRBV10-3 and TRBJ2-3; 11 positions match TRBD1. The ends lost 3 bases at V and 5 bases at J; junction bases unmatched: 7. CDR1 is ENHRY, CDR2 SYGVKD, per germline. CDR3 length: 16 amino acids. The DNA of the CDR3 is TGTGCCATCAGTGACCCGGGACAGGGGGTTCGAGATACGCAGTATTTT. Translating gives CAISDPGQGVRDTQYF.

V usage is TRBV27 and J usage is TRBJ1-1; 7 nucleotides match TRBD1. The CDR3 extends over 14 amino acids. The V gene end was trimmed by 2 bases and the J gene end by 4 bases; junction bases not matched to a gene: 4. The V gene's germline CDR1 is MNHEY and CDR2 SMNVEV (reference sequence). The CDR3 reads CASSLGQGGTEAFF. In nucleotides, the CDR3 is TGTGCCAGCAGTTTAGGGCAGGGGGGCACTGAAGCTTTCTTT.

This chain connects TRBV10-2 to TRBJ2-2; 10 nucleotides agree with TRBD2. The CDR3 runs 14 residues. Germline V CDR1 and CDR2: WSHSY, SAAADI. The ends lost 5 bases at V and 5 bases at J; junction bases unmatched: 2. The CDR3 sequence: CASSPGLATGELFF. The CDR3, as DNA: TGCGCCAGCAGTCCGGGACTAGCGACCGGGGAGCTGTTTTTT.

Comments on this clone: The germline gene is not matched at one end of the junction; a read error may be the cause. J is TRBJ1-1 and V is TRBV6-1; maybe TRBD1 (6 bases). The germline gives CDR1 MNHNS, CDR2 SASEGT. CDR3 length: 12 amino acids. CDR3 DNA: TGTGCCAGCAGGGAAGGGACATCTGAAGCTTTCTTT. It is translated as CASREGTSEAFF.

In DNA, the CDR3 is TGCGCCAGCAGCTTCCCTCAGGGGAACTATGGCTACACCTTC. This translates into CASSFPQGNYGYTF. V usage is TRBV5-1 and J usage is TRBJ1-2; tentative D call: TRBD1 (6 bases). CDR1 and CDR2 from the germline V gene are SGHRS and YFSETQ. The CDR3 contains 14 residues. Trimming left V 2 bases short and J 2 bases short, with 10 bases between.

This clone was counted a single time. The CDR3 DNA is TGTGCCAGCAGCTGGACTAGCACAGATACGCAGTATTTT. Its translation: CASSWTSTDTQYF. The chain has TRBV11-1 and TRBJ2-3; weak D call: TRBD2 (5 bases). The CDR3 spans 13 residues. The germline gives CDR1 SGHAT, CDR2 FQDESV (reference sequence). The V end lost 4 bases, the J end lost 0 bases, and 5 bases lay between the germline ends.

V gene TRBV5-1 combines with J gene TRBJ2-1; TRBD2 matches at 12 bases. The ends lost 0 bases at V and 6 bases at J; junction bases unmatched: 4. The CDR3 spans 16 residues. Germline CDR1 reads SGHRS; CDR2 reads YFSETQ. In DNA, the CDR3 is TGCGCCAGCAGCTTGGACCCGGGACTAGCGGGCAATGAGCAGTTCTTC. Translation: CASSLDPGLAGNEQFF. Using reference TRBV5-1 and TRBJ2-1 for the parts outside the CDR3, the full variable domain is KAGVTQTPRYLIKTRGQQVTLSCSPISGHRSVSWYQQTPGQGLQFLFEYFSETQRNKGNFPGRFSGRQFSNSRSEMNVSTLELGDSALYLCASSLDPGLAGNEQFFGPGTRLTVL.

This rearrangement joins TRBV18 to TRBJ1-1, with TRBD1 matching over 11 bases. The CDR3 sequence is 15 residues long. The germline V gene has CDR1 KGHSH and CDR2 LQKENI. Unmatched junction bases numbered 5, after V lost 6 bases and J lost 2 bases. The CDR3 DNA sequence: TGTGCCAGCTCGCCGCGGACAGGGGGCAACACTGAAGCTTTCTTT. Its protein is CASSPRTGGNTEAFF.